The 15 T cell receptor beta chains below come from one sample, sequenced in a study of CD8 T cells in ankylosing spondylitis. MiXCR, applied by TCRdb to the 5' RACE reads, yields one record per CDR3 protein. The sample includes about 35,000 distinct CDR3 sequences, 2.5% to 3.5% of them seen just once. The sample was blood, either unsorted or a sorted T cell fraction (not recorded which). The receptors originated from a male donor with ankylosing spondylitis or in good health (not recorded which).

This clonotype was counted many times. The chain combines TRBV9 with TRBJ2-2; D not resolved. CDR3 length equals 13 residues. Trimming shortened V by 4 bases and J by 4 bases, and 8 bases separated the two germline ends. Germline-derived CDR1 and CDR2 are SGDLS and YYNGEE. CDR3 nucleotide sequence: TGTGCCAGCAGCCCGACCCCCACCGGGGAGCTGTTTTTT. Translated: CASSPTPTGELFF.

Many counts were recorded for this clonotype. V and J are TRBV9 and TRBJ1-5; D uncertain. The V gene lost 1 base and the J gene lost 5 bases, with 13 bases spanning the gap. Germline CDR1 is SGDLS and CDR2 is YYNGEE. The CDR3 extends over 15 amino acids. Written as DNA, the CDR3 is TGTGCCAGCAGCGTATCACCCACATGGGATCAGCCCCAGCATTTT. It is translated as CASSVSPTWDQPQHF. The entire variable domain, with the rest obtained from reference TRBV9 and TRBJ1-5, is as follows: DSGVTQTPKHLITATGQRVTLRCSPRSGDLSVYWYQQSLDQGLQFLIQYYNGEERAKGNILERFSAQQFPDLHSELNLSSLELGDSALYFCASSVSPTWDQPQHFGDGTRLSIL.

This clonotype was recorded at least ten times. CDR3 protein: CASSVSQGQETQYF. The CDR3 DNA sequence: TGTGCCAGCAGCGTTTCGCAGGGCCAAGAGACCCAGTACTTC. The rearrangement joins TRBV9 to TRBJ2-5; possible D gene TRBD1, 5 bases. The CDR3 has 14 residues. V was trimmed by 2 bases and J by 1 base, leaving 9 bases between them. CDR1 and CDR2 from the germline V gene are SGDLS and YYNGEE.

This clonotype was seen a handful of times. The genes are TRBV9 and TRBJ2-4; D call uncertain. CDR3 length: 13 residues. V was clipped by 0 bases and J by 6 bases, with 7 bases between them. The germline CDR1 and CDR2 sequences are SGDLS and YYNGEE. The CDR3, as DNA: TGTGCCAGCAGCGTAGGGATCGGAAACATTCAGTACTTC. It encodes CASSVGIGNIQYF. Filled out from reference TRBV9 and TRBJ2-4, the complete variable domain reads DSGVTQTPKHLITATGQRVTLRCSPRSGDLSVYWYQQSLDQGLQFLIQYYNGEERAKGNILERFSAQQFPDLHSELNLSSLELGDSALYFCASSVGIGNIQYFGAGTRLSVL.

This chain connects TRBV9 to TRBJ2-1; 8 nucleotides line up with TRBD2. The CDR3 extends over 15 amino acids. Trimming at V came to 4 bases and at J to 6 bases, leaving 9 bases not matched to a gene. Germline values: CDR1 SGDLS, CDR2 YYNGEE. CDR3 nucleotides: TGTGCCAGCAGCCCGGGACTAGTTCTCCCCAATGAGCAGTTCTTC. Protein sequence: CASSPGLVLPNEQFF. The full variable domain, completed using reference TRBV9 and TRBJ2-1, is DSGVTQTPKHLITATGQRVTLRCSPRSGDLSVYWYQQSLDQGLQFLIQYYNGEERAKGNILERFSAQQFPDLHSELNLSSLELGDSALYFCASSPGLVLPNEQFFGPGTRLTVL.

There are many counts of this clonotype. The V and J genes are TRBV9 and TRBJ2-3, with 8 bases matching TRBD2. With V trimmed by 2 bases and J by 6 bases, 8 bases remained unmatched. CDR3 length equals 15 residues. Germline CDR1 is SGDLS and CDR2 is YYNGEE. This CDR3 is CASSVSGGAGDTQYF. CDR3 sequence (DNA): TGTGCCAGCAGCGTTTCCGGGGGGGCAGGGGATACGCAGTATTTT.

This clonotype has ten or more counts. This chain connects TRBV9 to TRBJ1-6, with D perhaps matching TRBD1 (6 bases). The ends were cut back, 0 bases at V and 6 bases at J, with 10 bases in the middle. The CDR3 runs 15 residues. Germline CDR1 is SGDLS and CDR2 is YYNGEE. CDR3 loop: CASSVVGGGNSPLHF. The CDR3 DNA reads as TGTGCCAGCAGCGTAGTAGGAGGGGGTAATTCACCCCTCCACTTT.

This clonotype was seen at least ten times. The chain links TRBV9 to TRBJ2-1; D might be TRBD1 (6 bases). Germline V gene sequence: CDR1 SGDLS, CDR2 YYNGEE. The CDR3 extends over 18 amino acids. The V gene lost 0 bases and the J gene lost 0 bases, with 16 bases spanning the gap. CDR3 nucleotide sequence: TGTGCCAGCAGCGTAGAAGGGGCGGCAGGGGCCTCCTACAATGAGCAGTTCTTC. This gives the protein CASSVEGAAGASYNEQFF.

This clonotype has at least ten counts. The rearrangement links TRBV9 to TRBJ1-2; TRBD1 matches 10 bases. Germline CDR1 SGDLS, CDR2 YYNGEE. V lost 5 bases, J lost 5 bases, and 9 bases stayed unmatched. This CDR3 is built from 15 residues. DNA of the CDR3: TGTGCCAGCAGGCCCCATGACAGGGGGCTTTATGGCTACACCTTC. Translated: CASRPHDRGLYGYTF.

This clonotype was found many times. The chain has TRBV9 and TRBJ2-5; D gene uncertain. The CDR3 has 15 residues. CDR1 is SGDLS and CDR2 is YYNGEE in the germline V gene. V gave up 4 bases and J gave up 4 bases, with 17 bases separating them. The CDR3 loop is CASSPRVASPETQYF. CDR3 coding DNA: TGTGCCAGCAGCCCCCGAGTAGCAAGTCCAGAGACCCAGTACTTC.

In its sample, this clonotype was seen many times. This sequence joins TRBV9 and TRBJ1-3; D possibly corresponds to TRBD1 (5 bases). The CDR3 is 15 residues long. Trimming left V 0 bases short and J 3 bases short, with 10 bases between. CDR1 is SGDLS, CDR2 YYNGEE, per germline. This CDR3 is CASSVESDIGNTIYF. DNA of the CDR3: TGTGCCAGCAGCGTAGAGTCGGACATTGGAAACACCATATATTTT.

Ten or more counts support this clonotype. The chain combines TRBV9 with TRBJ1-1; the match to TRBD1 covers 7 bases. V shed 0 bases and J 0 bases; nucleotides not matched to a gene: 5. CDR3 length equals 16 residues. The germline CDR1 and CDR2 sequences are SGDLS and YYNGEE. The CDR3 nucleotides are TGTGCCAGCAGCGTAGGGACAGGAAGGATGAACACTGAAGCTTTCTTT. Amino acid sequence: CASSVGTGRMNTEAFF.

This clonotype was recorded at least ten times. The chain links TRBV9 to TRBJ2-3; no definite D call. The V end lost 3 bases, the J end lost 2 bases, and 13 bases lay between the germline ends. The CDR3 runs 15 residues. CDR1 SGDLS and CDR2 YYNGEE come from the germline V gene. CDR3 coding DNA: TGTGCCAGCAGCGCACAACTCAGAGCCACAGATACGCAGTATTTT. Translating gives CASSAQLRATDTQYF. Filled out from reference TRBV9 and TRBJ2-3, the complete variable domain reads DSGVTQTPKHLITATGQRVTLRCSPRSGDLSVYWYQQSLDQGLQFLIQYYNGEERAKGNILERFSAQQFPDLHSELNLSSLELGDSALYFCASSAQLRATDTQYFGPGTRLTVL.

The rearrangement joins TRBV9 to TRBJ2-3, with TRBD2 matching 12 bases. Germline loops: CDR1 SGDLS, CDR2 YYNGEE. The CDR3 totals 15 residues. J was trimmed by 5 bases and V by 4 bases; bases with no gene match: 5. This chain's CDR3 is CASSPPGLAGDTQYF. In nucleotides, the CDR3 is TGTGCCAGCAGCCCGCCGGGACTAGCGGGAGATACGCAGTATTTT.

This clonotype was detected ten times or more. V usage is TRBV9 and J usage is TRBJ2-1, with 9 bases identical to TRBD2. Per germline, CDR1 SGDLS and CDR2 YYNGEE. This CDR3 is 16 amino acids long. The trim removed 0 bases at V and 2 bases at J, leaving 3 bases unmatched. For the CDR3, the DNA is TGTGCCAGCAGCGTAGCCGCGGGAGGGCCCTACAATGAGCAGTTCTTC. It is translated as CASSVAAGGPYNEQFF.